This entry concerns a single TCR beta chain. Its matching antigen is unknown. Treatment: around 19 received Ad26.COV2.S at low or high dose, single or two shots; five or six received placebo; per-sample allocation not given. At day 63 after the first vaccine or placebo injection, samples were drawn. Within Boston, the person who donated was an adult of 18-55 years. The sample belongs to a study of Ad26.COV2.S vaccination and SARS-CoV-2 variants. In the study overall: Ad26.COV2.S shots went into the muscle once or twice, 56 days apart.

The CDR3 sequence is 17 residues long. Losses at the gene ends were 4 bases for V and 9 bases for J; bases not matched to a gene: 11. Germline-derived CDR1 and CDR2 are PRHDT and FYEKMQ (reference sequence). Study-level findings and limits: Vaccinees reportedly had broad spike-specific CD8+ and CD4+ T cell responses. For non-spike TCRs, breadth in vaccine recipients resembled that in placebo recipients.

Profiled with immunoSEQ multiplex PCR; TCRdb holds only in-frame clones, not every one. The sample has under 600,000 clones, about 89% seen once. The source of this sequence is a person between 18 and 60 years old who received the Ad26.COV2.S COVID-19 vaccine or a placebo. Specimen: peripheral blood, collected in a trial of Ad26.COV2.S vaccine versus placebo. J is TRBJ2-3 and V is TRBV13, with 15 bases aligning to TRBD2. CDR3 loop: CASSSSSGTSGGRTQYF. The CDR3 DNA follows: TGTGCCAGCAGCTCGAGCAGCGGGACTAGCGGGGGGAGGACGCAGTATTTT.